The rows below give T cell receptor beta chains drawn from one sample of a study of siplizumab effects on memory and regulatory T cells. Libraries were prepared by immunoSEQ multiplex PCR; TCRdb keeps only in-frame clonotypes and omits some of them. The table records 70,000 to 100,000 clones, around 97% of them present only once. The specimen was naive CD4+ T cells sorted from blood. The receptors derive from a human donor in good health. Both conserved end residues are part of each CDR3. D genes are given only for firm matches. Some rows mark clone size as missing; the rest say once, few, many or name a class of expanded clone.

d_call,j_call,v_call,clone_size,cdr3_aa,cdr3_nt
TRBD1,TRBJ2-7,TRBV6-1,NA,CASSDNRGAYEQYF,TGTGCCAGCAGTGATAACAGGGGGGCCTACGAGCAGTACTTC
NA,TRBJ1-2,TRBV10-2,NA,CASGQFNYGYTF,TGCGCCAGTGGACAGTTTAACTATGGCTACACCTTC
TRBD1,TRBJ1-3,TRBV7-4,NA,CASSFGTGENSTGNTIYF,TGTGCCAGCAGCTTCGGGACAGGGGAAAACTCAACTGGAAACACCATATATTTT
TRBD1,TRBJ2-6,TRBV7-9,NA,CASSTQGAAGANVLTF,TGTGCCAGCAGCACACAGGGGGCAGCTGGGGCCAACGTCCTGACTTTC
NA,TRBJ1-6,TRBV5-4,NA,CASSLLGETPLHF,TGTGCCAGCAGCTTGCTCGGGGAGACACCCCTCCACTTT
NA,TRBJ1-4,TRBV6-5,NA,CASRFGTINEKLFF,TGTGCCAGCAGGTTTGGGACAATTAATGAAAAACTGTTTTTT
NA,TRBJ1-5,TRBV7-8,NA,CASSFYWGDPQHF,TGTGCCAGCAGCTTTTATTGGGGAGATCCCCAGCATTTT
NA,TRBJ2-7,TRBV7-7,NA,CASSFDRTRNEQYF,TGTGCCAGCAGCTTCGACCGGACACGTAACGAGCAGTACTTC
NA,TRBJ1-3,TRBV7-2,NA,CASSLAVGHFGNTIYF,TGTGCCAGCAGCTTAGCCGTTGGTCATTTTGGTAACACCATATATTTT
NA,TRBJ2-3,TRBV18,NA,CTSSPGATDTQYF,TGTACCAGCTCACCAGGGGCCACAGATACGCAGTATTTT
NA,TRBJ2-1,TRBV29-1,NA,CSVELNEQFF,TGCAGCGTTGAATTGAATGAGCAGTTCTTC
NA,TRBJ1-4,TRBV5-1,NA,CASSLGFPEKLFF,TGCGCCAGCAGCTTAGGGTTCCCAGAAAAACTGTTTTTT
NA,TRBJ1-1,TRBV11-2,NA,CASSLVPGNTEAFF,TGTGCCAGCAGCTTAGTCCCGGGGAACACTGAAGCTTTCTTT
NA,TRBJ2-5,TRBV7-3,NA,CASSSYPGNQETQYF,TGTGCCAGCAGCTCCTACCCAGGGAATCAAGAGACCCAGTACTTC
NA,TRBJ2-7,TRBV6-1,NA,CASSRLNEQYF,TGTGCCAGCAGTCGCCTAAACGAGCAGTACTTC
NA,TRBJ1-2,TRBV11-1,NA,CASSLSAGGLYGYTF,TGTGCCAGCAGCTTATCCGCCGGGGGGCTCTATGGCTACACCTTC
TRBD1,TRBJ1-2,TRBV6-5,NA,CASRITGEGDGYTF,TGTGCCAGCAGAATCACAGGGGAGGGTGATGGCTACACCTTC
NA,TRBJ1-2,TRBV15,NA,CATSRALGGYTF,TGTGCCACCAGCAGAGCATTAGGTGGCTACACCTTC
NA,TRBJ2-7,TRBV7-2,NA,CASSSGTVAYEQYF,TGTGCCAGCAGCTCCGGGACGGTGGCCTACGAGCAGTACTTC
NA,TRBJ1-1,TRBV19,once,CASSMVTNTEAFF,TGTGCCAGTAGTATGGTGACGAACACTGAAGCTTTCTTT
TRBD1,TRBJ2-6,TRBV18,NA,CASYDPGQGNGANVLTF,TGTGCCAGCTACGATCCGGGACAGGGGAATGGGGCCAACGTCCTGACTTTC
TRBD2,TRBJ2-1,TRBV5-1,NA,CASSLSSGGVNEQFF,TGCGCCAGCAGCTTGTCTAGCGGGGGGGTCAATGAGCAGTTCTTC
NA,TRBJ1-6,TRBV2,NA,CASSGESSYNSPLHF,TGTGCCAGCAGTGGGGAGAGCTCCTATAATTCACCCCTCCACTTT
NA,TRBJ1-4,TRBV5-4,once,CASSYSTTNEKLFF,TGTGCCAGCAGCTACAGTACAACTAATGAAAAACTGTTTTTT
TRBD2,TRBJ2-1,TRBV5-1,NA,CASSVPSRERGAFNEQFF,TGCGCCAGCAGCGTACCGTCCAGGGAGCGGGGGGCCTTCAATGAGCAGTTCTTC
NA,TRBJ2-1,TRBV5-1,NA,CASSLRGGAYNEQFF,TGCGCCAGCAGCTTGCGAGGGGGGGCCTACAATGAGCAGTTCTTC
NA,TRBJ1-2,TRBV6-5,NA,CASNKNYGYTF,TGTGCCAGCAACAAAAACTATGGCTACACCTTC
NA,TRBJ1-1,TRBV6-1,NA,CAVRQTEGTEAFF,TGTGCCGTACGCCAGACAGAGGGTACTGAAGCTTTCTTT
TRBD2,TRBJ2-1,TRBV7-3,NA,CASSLAGGNYNEQFF,TGTGCCAGCAGCTTAGCGGGGGGTAATTACAATGAGCAGTTCTTC
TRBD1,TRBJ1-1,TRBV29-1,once,CSVGAGGWNTEAFF,TGCAGCGTTGGGGCAGGGGGATGGAACACTGAAGCTTTCTTT
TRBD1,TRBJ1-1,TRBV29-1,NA,CSVTTGSTEAFF,TGCAGCGTTACGACAGGGAGCACTGAAGCTTTCTTT
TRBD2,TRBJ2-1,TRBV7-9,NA,CASSFSSAAGGLVEQFF,TGTGCCAGCAGCTTCTCGTCTGCGGCGGGGGGGCTGGTTGAGCAGTTCTTC
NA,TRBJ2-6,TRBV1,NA,CTSSQDFGTPGANVLTF,TGCACCAGCAGCCAAGATTTCGGGACCCCTGGGGCCAACGTCCTGACTTTC
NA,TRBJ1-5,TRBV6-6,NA,CASSTHNQPQHF,TGTGCCAGCAGTACCCACAATCAGCCCCAGCATTTT
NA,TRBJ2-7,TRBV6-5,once,CASRRAASSYEQYF,TGTGCCAGCAGAAGGGCGGCGAGCTCCTACGAGCAGTACTTC
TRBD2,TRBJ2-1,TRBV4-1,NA,CASSQDALAGGPNEQFF,TGCGCCAGCAGCCAAGATGCACTAGCGGGGGGACCGAATGAGCAGTTCTTC
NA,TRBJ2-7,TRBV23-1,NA,CASRPKDLIGPTSYEQYF,TGCGCCAGCAGACCTAAAGACCTAATCGGGCCTACTTCCTACGAGCAGTACTTC
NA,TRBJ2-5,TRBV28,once,CASSLSGTQYF,TGTGCCAGCAGTTTGTCGGGGACCCAGTACTTC
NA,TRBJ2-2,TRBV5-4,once,CASSLGGAGTGELFF,TGTGCCAGCAGCTTGGGGGGCGCCGGAACCGGGGAGCTGTTTTTT
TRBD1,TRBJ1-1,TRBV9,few,CASSVDRGTEAFF,TGTGCCAGCAGCGTGGACAGGGGAACTGAAGCTTTCTTT
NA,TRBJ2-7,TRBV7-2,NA,CASSLGLPGGKQYF,TGTGCCAGCAGCTTAGGCCTCCCCGGCGGAAAGCAGTACTTC
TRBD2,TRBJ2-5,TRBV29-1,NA,CSVPSGKETQYF,TGCAGCGTCCCTAGCGGAAAAGAGACCCAGTACTTC
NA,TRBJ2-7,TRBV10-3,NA,CASRSGVGSYEQYF,TGCGCCAGCAGGTCAGGGGTGGGCTCCTACGAGCAGTACTTC
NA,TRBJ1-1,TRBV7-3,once,CASSRHPNTEAFF,TGTGCCAGCTCAAGACACCCGAACACTGAAGCTTTCTTT